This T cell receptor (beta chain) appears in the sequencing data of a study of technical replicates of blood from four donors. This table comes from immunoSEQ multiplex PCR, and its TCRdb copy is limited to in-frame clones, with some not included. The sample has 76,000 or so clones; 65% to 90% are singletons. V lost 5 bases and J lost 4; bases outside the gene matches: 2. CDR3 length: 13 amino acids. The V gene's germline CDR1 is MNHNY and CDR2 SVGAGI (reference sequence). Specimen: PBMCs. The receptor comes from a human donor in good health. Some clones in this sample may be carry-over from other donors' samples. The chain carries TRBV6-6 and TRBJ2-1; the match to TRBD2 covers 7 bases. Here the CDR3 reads CASSVAGYNEQFF. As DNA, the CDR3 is TGTGCCAGCAGTGTAGCGGGTTACAATGAGCAGTTCTTC.